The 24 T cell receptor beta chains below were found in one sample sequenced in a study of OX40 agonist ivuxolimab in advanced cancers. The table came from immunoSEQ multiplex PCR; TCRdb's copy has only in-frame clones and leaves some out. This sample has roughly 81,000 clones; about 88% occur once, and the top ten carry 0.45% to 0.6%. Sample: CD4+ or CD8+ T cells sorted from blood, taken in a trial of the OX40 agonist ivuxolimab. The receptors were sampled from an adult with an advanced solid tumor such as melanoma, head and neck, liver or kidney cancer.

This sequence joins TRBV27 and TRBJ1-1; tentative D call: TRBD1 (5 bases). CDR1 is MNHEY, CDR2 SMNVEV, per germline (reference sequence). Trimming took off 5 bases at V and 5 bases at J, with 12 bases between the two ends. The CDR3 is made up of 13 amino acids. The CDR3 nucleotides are TGTGCCAGCAGTACGCAGGGTCTGACTGAAGCTTTCTTT. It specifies CASSTQGLTEAFF.

CDR3 sequence (DNA): TGTGCCAGCAGCCGCCACATAGACACTGAAGCTTTCTTT. Amino acid sequence: CASSRHIDTEAFF. The chain couples TRBV7-3 to TRBJ1-1, with unresolved D. V lost 5 bases to trimming and J lost 3 bases, with 10 bases between them. The CDR3 extends over 13 amino acids. Germline V gives CDR1 SGHTA, CDR2 FQGTGA.

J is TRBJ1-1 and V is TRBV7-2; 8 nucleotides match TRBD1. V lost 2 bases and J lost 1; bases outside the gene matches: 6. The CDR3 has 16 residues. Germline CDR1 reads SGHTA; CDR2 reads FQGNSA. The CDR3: CASSLRAGGWNTEAFF. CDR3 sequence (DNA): TGTGCCAGCAGCTTAAGGGCAGGGGGCTGGAACACTGAAGCTTTCTTT.

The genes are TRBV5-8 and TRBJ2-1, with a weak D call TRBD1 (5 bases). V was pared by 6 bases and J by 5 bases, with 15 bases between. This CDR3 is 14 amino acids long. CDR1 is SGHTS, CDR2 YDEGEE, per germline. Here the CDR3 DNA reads TGTGCCAGCACCAAATGGGGCAGCAACAATGAGCAGTTCTTC. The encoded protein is CASTKWGSNNEQFF.

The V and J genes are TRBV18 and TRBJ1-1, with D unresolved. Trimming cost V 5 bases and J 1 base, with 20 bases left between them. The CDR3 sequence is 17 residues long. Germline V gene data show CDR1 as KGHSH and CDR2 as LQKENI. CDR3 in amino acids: CASSMIGFGLSNTEAFF. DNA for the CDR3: TGTGCCAGCTCAATGATAGGGTTCGGCCTATCGAACACTGAAGCTTTCTTT.

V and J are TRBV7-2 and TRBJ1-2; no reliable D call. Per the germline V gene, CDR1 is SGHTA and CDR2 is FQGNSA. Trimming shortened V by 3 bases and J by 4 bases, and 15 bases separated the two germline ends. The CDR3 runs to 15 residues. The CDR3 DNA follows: TGTGCCAGCAGCTTGACCGGGGTAAGCCTCTATGGCTACACCTTC. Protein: CASSLTGVSLYGYTF.

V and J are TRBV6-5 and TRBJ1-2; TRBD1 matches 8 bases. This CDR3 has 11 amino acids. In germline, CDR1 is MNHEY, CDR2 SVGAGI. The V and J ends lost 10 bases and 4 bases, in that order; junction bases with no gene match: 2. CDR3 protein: CANTGGYGYTF. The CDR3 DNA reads TGTGCCAACACAGGGGGCTATGGCTACACCTTC.

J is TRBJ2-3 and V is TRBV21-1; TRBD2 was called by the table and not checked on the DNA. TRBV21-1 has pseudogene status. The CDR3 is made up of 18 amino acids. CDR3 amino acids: CASSKAGFESMGTDTQYF. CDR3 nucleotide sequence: TGTGCCAGCAGCAAGGCGGGATTTGAGTCGATGGGCACAGATACGCAGTATTTT.

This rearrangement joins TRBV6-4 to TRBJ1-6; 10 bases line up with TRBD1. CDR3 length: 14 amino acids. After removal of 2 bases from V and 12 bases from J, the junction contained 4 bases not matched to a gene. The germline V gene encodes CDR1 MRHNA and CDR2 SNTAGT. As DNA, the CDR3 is TGTGCCAGCAGTGACGGGACAGGGGTCTTACCCCTCCACTTT. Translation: CASSDGTGVLPLHF.

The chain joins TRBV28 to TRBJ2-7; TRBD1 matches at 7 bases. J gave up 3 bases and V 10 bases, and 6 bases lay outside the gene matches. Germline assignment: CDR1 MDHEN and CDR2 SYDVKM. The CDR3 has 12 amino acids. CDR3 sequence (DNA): TGTGCCATAGGGGGACAGAACTACGAGCAGTACTTC. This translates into CAIGGQNYEQYF.

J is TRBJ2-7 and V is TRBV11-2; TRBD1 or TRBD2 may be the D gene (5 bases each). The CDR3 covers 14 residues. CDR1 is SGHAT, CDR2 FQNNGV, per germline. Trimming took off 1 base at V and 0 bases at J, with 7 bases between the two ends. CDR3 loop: CASSLVGGSYEQYF. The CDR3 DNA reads TGTGCCAGCAGCTTAGTTGGGGGCTCCTACGAGCAGTACTTC.

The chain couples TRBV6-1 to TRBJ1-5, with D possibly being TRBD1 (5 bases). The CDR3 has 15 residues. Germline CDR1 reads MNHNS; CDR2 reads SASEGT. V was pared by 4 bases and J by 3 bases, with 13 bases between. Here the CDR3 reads CASSARTPNNQPQHF. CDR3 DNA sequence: TGTGCCAGCAGTGCCCGGACACCTAACAATCAGCCCCAGCATTTT.

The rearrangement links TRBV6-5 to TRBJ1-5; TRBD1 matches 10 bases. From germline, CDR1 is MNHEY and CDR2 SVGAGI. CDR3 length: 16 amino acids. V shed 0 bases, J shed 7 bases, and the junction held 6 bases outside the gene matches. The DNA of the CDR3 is TGTGCCAGCAGTTACTCCCCGACAGGGGGCGGGCAGCCCCAGCATTTT. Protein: CASSYSPTGGGQPQHF.

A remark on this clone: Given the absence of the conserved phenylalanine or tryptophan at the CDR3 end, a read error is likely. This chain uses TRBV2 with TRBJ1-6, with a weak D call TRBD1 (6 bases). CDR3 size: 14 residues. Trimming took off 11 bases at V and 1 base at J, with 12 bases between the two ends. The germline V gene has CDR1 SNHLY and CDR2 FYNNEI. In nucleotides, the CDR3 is TGTGCCGAACAGGGTTCGTCCTATAATTCACCCCTCCACCTT. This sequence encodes CAEQGSSYNSPLHL.

Here the CDR3 DNA reads TGTGCCAGCTCACCGGACACCGTTGCCTATGGCTACACCTTC. Translation: CASSPDTVAYGYTF. The chain links TRBV18 to TRBJ1-2; perhaps TRBD1 as D (5 bases). The ends were cut back, 3 bases at V and 4 bases at J, with 12 bases in the middle. The germline gives CDR1 KGHSH, CDR2 LQKENI. The CDR3 spans 14 residues.

CDR3 amino acids: CASSRIGAEDYYEQYF. The CDR3 bases are TGTGCCAGCAGTAGAATAGGGGCTGAGGATTACTACGAGCAGTACTTC. J is TRBJ2-7 and V is TRBV7-2, with D possibly matching TRBD1 (5 bases). Germline V gene sequence: CDR1 SGHTA, CDR2 FQGNSA. This CDR3 spans 16 amino acids. V lost 6 bases and J lost 3, with 21 bases in between. Complete variable domain (other parts from reference TRBV7-2 and TRBJ2-7): GAGVSQSPSNKVTEKGKDVELRCDPISGHTALYWYRQSLGQGLEFLIYFQGNSAPDKSGLPSDRFSAERTGGSVSTLTIQRTQQEDSAVYLCASSRIGAEDYYEQYFGPGTRLTVT.

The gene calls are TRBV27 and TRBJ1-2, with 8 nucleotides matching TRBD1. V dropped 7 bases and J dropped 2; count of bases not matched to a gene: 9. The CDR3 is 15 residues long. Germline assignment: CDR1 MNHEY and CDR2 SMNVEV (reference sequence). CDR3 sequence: CASTSHGTGNYGYTF. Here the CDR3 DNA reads TGTGCCAGCACCTCCCACGGGACAGGCAACTATGGCTACACCTTC.

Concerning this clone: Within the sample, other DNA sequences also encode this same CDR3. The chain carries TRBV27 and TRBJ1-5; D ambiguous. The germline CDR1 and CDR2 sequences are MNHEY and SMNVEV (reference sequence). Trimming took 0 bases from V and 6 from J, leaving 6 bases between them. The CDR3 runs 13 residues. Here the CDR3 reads CASSLSISQPQHF. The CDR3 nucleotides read TGTGCCAGCAGTTTATCCATCTCTCAGCCCCAGCATTTT.

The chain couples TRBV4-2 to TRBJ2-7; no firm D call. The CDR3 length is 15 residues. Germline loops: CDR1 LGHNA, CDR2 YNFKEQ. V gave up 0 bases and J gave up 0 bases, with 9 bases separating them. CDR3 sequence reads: CASSQEGGVSYEQYF. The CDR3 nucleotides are TGTGCCAGCAGCCAAGAGGGTGGGGTCTCCTACGAGCAGTACTTC.

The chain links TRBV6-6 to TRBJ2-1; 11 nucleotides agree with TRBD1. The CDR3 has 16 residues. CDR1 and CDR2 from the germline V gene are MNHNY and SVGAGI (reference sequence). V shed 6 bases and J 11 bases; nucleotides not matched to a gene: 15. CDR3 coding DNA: TGTGCCAGCAGGGCCTCCTCCGGGACAGGGGGTACAAAGCAGTTCTTC. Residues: CASRASSGTGGTKQFF.

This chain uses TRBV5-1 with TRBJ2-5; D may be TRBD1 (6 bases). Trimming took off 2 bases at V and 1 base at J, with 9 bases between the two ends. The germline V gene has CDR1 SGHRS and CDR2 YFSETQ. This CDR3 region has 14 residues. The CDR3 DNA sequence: TGCGCCAGCAGCTTACAGGGTTTCCAAGAGACCCAGTACTTC. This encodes CASSLQGFQETQYF.

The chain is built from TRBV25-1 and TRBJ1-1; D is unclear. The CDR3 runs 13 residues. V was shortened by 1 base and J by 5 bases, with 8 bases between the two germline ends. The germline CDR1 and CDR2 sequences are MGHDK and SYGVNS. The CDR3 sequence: CASSEFGRTEAFF. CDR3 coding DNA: TGTGCCAGCAGTGAATTCGGGAGGACTGAAGCTTTCTTT.

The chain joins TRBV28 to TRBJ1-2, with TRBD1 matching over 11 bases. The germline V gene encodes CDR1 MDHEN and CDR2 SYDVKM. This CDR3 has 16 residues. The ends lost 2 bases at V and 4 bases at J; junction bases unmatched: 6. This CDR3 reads CASSLPGTGGTYGYTF. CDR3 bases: TGTGCCAGCAGTTTACCTGGGACAGGGGGAACCTATGGCTACACCTTC.

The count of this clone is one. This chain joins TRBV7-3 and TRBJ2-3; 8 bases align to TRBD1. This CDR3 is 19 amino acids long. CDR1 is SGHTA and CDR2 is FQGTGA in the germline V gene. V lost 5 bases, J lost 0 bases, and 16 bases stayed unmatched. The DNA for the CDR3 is TGTGCCAGCAGCCCATCTCGTTCACGGACAGGGCCTAGCACAGATACGCAGTATTTT. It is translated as CASSPSRSRTGPSTDTQYF.